Judged by abundance, the clone carrying this TCR beta chain is medium-sized. Antigen unknown. It was with 32 V and 13 J primers that multiplex PCR amplified TCR beta CDR3. Each CDR3 protein gets one entry after TCRdb re-called the multiplex PCR reads with MiXCR. This sample has approximately 12,000 distinct CDR3 sequences, with under 25% found just once. The data stem from a study of immune heterogeneity within non-small cell lung tumors. Overall study findings and caveats: Local T-cell clonality tracked moderately but significantly with local tumor mutational burden, giving an R of approximately 0.34.

Bulk tumor genomic DNA, around 580 ng per sample, was used as template. The authors collected several far-apart biopsies from each primary tumor during surgery. The cohort was untreated, with newly diagnosed non-small cell lung cancer undergoing curative surgery. This CDR3 contains 13 residues. CDR1 and CDR2 (germline): DFQATT, SNEGSKA (reference sequence). V dropped 0 bases and J dropped 5; count of bases not matched to a gene: 4. The material sequenced was lung tumor tissue. The chain joins TRBV20-1 to TRBJ2-7; 7 bases fit TRBD2. This receptor was taken from a man aged 60-69 years with non-small cell lung cancer. In DNA, the CDR3 is TGCAGTGCTAGAGATGGGCGGGAGAACGAGCAGTACTTC. Translated, it gives CSARDGRENEQYF.